The 27 T cell receptor beta chains given below trace back to one sample, sequenced in a study of esophageal squamous cell carcinoma under preoperative chemotherapy. MiXCR, applied by TCRdb to the PCR reads, yields one record per CDR3 protein. The table shows about 16,000 distinct CDR3 sequences, with more than 45% occurring only once. Time point described: before preoperative PTX-NDP chemotherapy. The specimen was obtained from a patient given preoperative chemotherapy. The receptors come from a human donor with esophageal squamous cell carcinoma. The donor label of this sample is uncertain.

The V call is TRBV4-3, the J call TRBJ1-4; 9 bases fit TRBD1. V lost 0 bases to trimming and J lost 5 bases; unmatched junction nucleotides: 4. The length of the CDR3 is 16 residues. Germline CDR1 is LGHNA and CDR2 is YSLEER. CDR3 nucleotide sequence: TGCGCCAGCAGCCAAGATACCGGGACAGGGAATGAAAAACTGTTTTTT. It codes for CASSQDTGTGNEKLFF.

This clonotype was observed at least ten times. V and J are TRBV12-3 or TRBV12-4 and TRBJ2-7, with D tentatively TRBD1 (6 bases). There are 14 residues in the CDR3. Trimming took off 3 bases at V and 1 base at J, with 10 bases between the two ends. CDR3 bases: TGTGCCAGCAGTTTGGGGGACATTTCCTACGAGCAGTACTTC. This codes for CASSLGDISYEQYF.

This clonotype showed up many times. The CDR3 sequence: CASSFGGGGNGLGEQFF. The CDR3 bases are TGTGCCAGCAGCTTCGGGGGCGGCGGGAACGGGTTAGGAGAGCAGTTCTTC. The V call is TRBV7-8, the J call TRBJ2-1; D possibly matches TRBD1 or TRBD2 (6 bases each). This CDR3 region has 17 residues. Germline V CDR1 and CDR2: SGHVS, FQNEAQ. The V end lost 3 bases, the J end lost 10 bases, and 25 bases lay between the germline ends.

This clonotype was seen a few times. Here the CDR3 DNA reads TGTGCCAGCAGCCCCGGACAGGGAGCAGATACGCAGTATTTT. It yields the protein CASSPGQGADTQYF. The rearrangement links TRBV7-9 to TRBJ2-3, with TRBD1 identical over 8 bases. J gave up 4 bases and V 5 bases, and 5 bases lay outside the gene matches. This CDR3 comprises 14 residues. Germline lookup yields CDR1 SEHNR and CDR2 FQNEAQ (reference sequence).

A remark on this clonotype: One end of the junction fails to match germline, which may point to a read error. This chain links TRBV12-3 or TRBV12-4 with TRBJ2-3, with D perhaps assigned TRBD1 or TRBD2 (5 bases each). The CDR3 consists of 11 residues. CDR3 DNA: TGTGGGGGCAGCGGCACAGAGACGCAGTATTTT. This codes for CGGSGTETQYF.

This clonotype was detected only a few times. The chain couples TRBV12-3 or TRBV12-4 to TRBJ2-3, with 8 bases fitting TRBD1. J was trimmed by 5 bases and V by 3 bases; bases with no gene match: 7. The CDR3 has 15 amino acids. The CDR3 protein is CASSFPTGAGDTQYF. CDR3 DNA: TGTGCCAGCAGTTTCCCGACAGGGGCTGGAGATACGCAGTATTTT.

This clonotype has ten or more counts. CDR3 coding DNA: TGTGCCAGCAGCTTAGAGGGACTAGAAACGCAGCAGTTCTTC. Translated: CASSLEGLETQQFF. The rearrangement uses TRBV11-2 and TRBJ2-1, with 8 bases fitting TRBD2. From germline, CDR1 is SGHAT and CDR2 FQNNGV. Unmatched junction bases numbered 6, after V lost 0 bases and J lost 11 bases. There are 14 residues in the CDR3.

V and J are TRBV7-8 and TRBJ2-3; possible D gene TRBD2, 5 bases. The CDR3 runs to 15 residues. V was trimmed by 5 bases and J by 9 bases, leaving 21 bases between them. Germline CDR1 reads SGHVS; CDR2 reads FQNEAQ. The DNA for the CDR3 is TGTGCCAGCAGCCGAGGGCCGTGGGCCAAAGACACGCAGTATTTT. This codes for CASSRGPWAKDTQYF.

Comments on this clonotype: The junction departs from the called germline gene at one end, perhaps through a read error. The chain joins TRBV12-3 or TRBV12-4 to TRBJ2-3; D may match TRBD1 or TRBD2 (5 bases each). The CDR3 has 16 residues. The CDR3 is CASRLPGRRSTNMQYF. CDR3 nucleotide sequence: TGTGCCAGCCGTTTACCGGGGCGGAGAAGCACAAATATGCAGTATTTC.

The table lists this clonotype with a count of one. The chain recombines TRBV19 with TRBJ1-4; the match to TRBD1 covers 10 bases. The CDR3 is 15 residues long. Germline CDR1 reads LNHDA; CDR2 reads SQIVND (reference sequence). J was trimmed by 6 bases and V by 1 base; bases with no gene match: 2. This CDR3 reads CASSIGGQGYEKLFF. Here the CDR3 DNA reads TGTGCCAGTAGTATAGGGGGACAGGGGTATGAAAAACTGTTTTTT.

The rearrangement links TRBV12-3 or TRBV12-4 to TRBJ2-3; 10 bases match TRBD2. The CDR3 runs 16 residues. The V and J ends lost 3 bases and 2 bases, in that order; junction bases with no gene match: 5. DNA for the CDR3: TGTGCCAGCAGTTTCGCCGGGACTAGCGCCACAGATACGCAGTATTTT. Its protein is CASSFAGTSATDTQYF.

This clonotype has only a few counts. V usage is TRBV29-1 and J usage is TRBJ2-5, with 8 bases matching TRBD1. Germline assignment: CDR1 SQVTM and CDR2 ANQGSEA. The CDR3 has 14 amino acids. Losses at the gene ends were 2 bases for V and 5 bases for J; bases not matched to a gene: 7. The DNA of the CDR3 is TGCAGCGTTGAATCGCGACAGGGGATCGAGACCCAGTACTTC. Translated, it gives CSVESRQGIETQYF.

In its sample, this clonotype is medium-sized (0.01 to 0.1%). V gene TRBV7-8 combines with J gene TRBJ2-3; TRBD2 aligns across 8 bases. This CDR3 comprises 14 residues. Per the germline V gene, CDR1 is SGHVS and CDR2 is FQNEAQ. Trimming cost V 5 bases and J 4 bases; bases outside gene matches: 5. CDR3: CASSPGLAADTQYF. CDR3 DNA sequence: TGTGCCAGCAGCCCAGGACTAGCTGCAGATACGCAGTATTTT.

About this clonotype itself: A read error may account for a junction end that differs from germline. This chain joins TRBV6-1 and TRBJ2-5; TRBD1 matches 8 bases. The germline V gene has CDR1 MNHNS and CDR2 SASEGT. The CDR3 contains 17 residues. The CDR3 nucleotides are TGTGCCAGCAGTGAAGCCCAGAGGGTCAGGGGGCCAACGTCCCAGCATTTC. Protein: CASSEAQRVRGPTSQHF.

Of note for this clonotype: The junction departs from the called germline gene at one end, perhaps through a read error. The chain employs TRBV7-8 and TRBJ2-3; D is perhaps TRBD2 (7 bases). Per germline, CDR1 SGHVS and CDR2 FQNEAQ. The CDR3 extends over 15 amino acids. The CDR3 loop reads CARGRGGGESDTQYF. The DNA for the CDR3 is TGTGCCAGGGGCCGAGGGGGAGGGGAGAGCGATACGCAGTACTTT.

This clonotype is labeled as medium-sized. J is TRBJ1-2 and V is TRBV7-9; the match to TRBD1 covers 7 bases. This CDR3 is 13 amino acids long. V dropped 0 bases and J dropped 7; count of bases not matched to a gene: 2. The germline V gene has CDR1 SEHNR and CDR2 FQNEAQ (reference sequence). The DNA of the CDR3 is TGTGCCAGCAGCTTAGCGACAGGGAGTGGCTACACCTTC. Residues: CASSLATGSGYTF.

This chain uses TRBV5-4 with TRBJ2-1; 14 nucleotides align to TRBD2. The end of the DNA is better explained by TRBJ2-5, so the J call may be wrong. CDR3 size: 15 residues. Germline values: CDR1 SGHNT, CDR2 YYREEE (reference sequence). The CDR3 reads CASSGGLAGGETQYF. DNA for the CDR3: TGTGCCAGCAGCGGCGGACTAGCGGGGGGAGAGACCCAGTACTTC.

The rearrangement uses TRBV7-2 and TRBJ1-2; D is uncertain. The germline V gene has CDR1 SGHTA and CDR2 FQGNSA. V lost 0 bases and J 0 bases, leaving 8 bases between the germline ends. There are 15 residues in the CDR3. The CDR3 DNA reads TGTGCCAGCAGCTTAGCCTTGGGCCCTAACTATGGCTACACCTTC. As protein: CASSLALGPNYGYTF.

This rearrangement joins TRBV7-2 to TRBJ2-3; 10 bases align to TRBD2. After removal of 6 bases from V and 2 bases from J, the junction contained 8 bases not matched to a gene. CDR3 size: 16 residues. Germline V gene lookup returns CDR1 SGHTA and CDR2 FQGNSA. The CDR3 coding sequence is TGTGCCAGCAGTACAACCGGGACTAGCGACACAGATACGCAGTATTTT. It specifies CASSTTGTSDTDTQYF.

This clonotype was seen only a few times. The gene calls are TRBV7-2 and TRBJ2-5; 9 bases map to TRBD2. V lost 5 bases to trimming and J lost 4 bases; unmatched junction nucleotides: 14. The CDR3 contains 17 residues. CDR1 and CDR2 (germline): SGHTA, FQGNSA. The CDR3 protein is CASSSPLGGGVRETQYF. CDR3 in DNA: TGTGCCAGCAGCAGCCCTCTCGGCGGGGGGGTCAGAGAGACCCAGTACTTC. The full variable domain, its missing parts supplied by reference TRBV7-2 and TRBJ2-5, is GAGVSQSPSNKVTEKGKDVELRCDPISGHTALYWYRQSLGQGLEFLIYFQGNSAPDKSGLPSDRFSAERTGGSVSTLTIQRTQQEDSAVYLCASSSPLGGGVRETQYFGPGTRLLVL.

With regard to this clonotype: The CDR3 ends on some other residue instead of the conserved phenylalanine or tryptophan, so this is likely a read error. CDR3 in amino acids: CASSFPTSGDTDTQYS. CDR3 in DNA: TGTGCCAGCAGCTTCCCGACTAGCGGAGACACAGATACGCAGTATTCT. The rearrangement joins TRBV7-9 to TRBJ2-3; 9 bases fit TRBD2. The trim removed 3 bases at V and 2 bases at J, leaving 6 bases unmatched. Germline CDR1 is SEHNR and CDR2 is FQNEAQ (reference sequence). This CDR3 has 16 amino acids.

The chain carries TRBV11-2 and TRBJ2-3; possibly TRBD2 for D (6 bases). CDR1 is SGHAT and CDR2 is FQNNGV in the germline V gene. The CDR3 is 14 amino acids. This CDR3 reads CAGSVGGGTEGQYF. The DNA for the CDR3 is TGTGCGGGCAGCGTAGGTGGAGGGACCGAGGGGCAGTATTTT.

The table lists this clonotype with many counts. This CDR3 is CASSPTSNTGELFF. CDR3 nucleotide sequence: TGTGCCAGCAGTCCGACTAGCAACACCGGGGAGCTGTTTTTT. The chain recombines TRBV6-2 or TRBV6-3 with TRBJ2-2; 7 positions match TRBD2. J lost 2 bases, V lost 5 bases, and 2 bases had no gene match. CDR3 size: 14 residues. The V gene's germline CDR1 is MNHEY and CDR2 SVGEGT.

This clonotype was recorded a few times. This rearrangement joins TRBV7-8 to TRBJ2-1, with D perhaps being TRBD1 or TRBD2 (5 bases each). This CDR3 is built from 14 residues. Germline V gene data show CDR1 as SGHVS and CDR2 as FQNEAQ. The V gene lost 5 bases and the J gene lost 5 bases, with 13 bases spanning the gap. The CDR3 region is CASSPGTTNNEQFF. In DNA, the CDR3 is TGTGCCAGCAGCCCCGGGACGACCAACAATGAGCAGTTCTTC.

This clonotype was observed a single time. The gene calls are TRBV19 and TRBJ2-3; tentatively, D is TRBD1 or TRBD2 (7 bases each). The closer fit of TRBJ2-7 to the DNA end suggests the J call may be wrong. The CDR3 totals 16 residues. Germline V CDR1 and CDR2: LNHDA, SQIVND (reference sequence). CDR3 sequence: CASSGGGSSGTDTQYF. As DNA, the CDR3 is TGTGCCAGTAGTGGGGGGGGGAGCAGCGGGACAGATACGCAGTACTTC.

The chain uses TRBV7-2 and TRBJ2-3; 8 bases are a match to TRBD2. The length of the CDR3 is 16 residues. Germline V CDR1 and CDR2: SGHTA, FQGNSA. After removal of 5 bases from V and 11 bases from J, the junction contained 18 bases not matched to a gene. For the CDR3, the DNA is TGTGCCAGCAGCGCACCGGGGGGGGGGGGCAAAAATATGCAGTATTTT. Amino acid sequence: CASSAPGGGGKNMQYF.

The chain carries TRBV11-3 and TRBJ2-3; TRBD1 matches 8 bases. Germline values: CDR1 SGHNT, CDR2 YENEEA. Trimming removed 2 bases from V and 3 bases from J; junction bases left unmatched: 4. The CDR3 consists of 15 residues. For the CDR3, the DNA is TGTGCCAGCAGCTTAAGACAGGGGCCTACAGATACGCAGTATTTT. Residues: CASSLRQGPTDTQYF.